This TCR beta chain stems from a study of T cell responses to AZD1222 COVID-19 vaccine. Measured with immunoSEQ multiplex PCR; TCRdb has only the in-frame clones, and not every one. The sample gives tens of thousands of clones, 70% to 90% of which show up once; approximately 16% is in the top ten. The V gene's germline CDR1 is MDHEN and CDR2 SYDVKM. V lost 2 bases and J 2 bases, leaving 10 bases between the germline ends. The CDR3 runs to 15 residues. The sample in question was peripheral blood, obtained on day 0 of AZD1222 vaccination. The source of this sequence is an adult in good health. The J gene is TRBJ1-5, the V gene TRBV28; TRBD1 is a possible D gene (5 bases). CDR3 amino acids: CASSLGGEGNQPQHF. The DNA for the CDR3 is TGTGCCAGCAGTTTAGGGGGAGAGGGCAATCAGCCCCAGCATTTT.